The clone carrying this T cell receptor (beta chain) has just a few counts. Its specificity is unknown. MiXCR was run by TCRdb on the 5' RACE reads, yielding one entry per CDR3 protein. In the table there are hundreds of thousands of distinct CDR3 sequences, roughly 4.8% of which are singletons. This CDR3 has 16 residues. The V segment lost 2 bases and the J segment 7 bases; nucleotides outside the gene matches: 10. Germline V gene data show CDR1 as GTSNPN and CDR2 as SVGIG (reference sequence). The data were obtained in a study of T cells after yellow fever vaccination. Study results and limitations: Within FACS-sorted repertoires, abundant clonotypes contaminating from the bulk population could be present.

The V gene is TRBV30, the J gene TRBJ2-2, with 10 bases fitting TRBD1. Sequencing used CD4+ T cells sorted from PBMCs, obtained on the day of the yellow fever booster vaccination. This sequence was found in a man aged 18 to 35 who received the YFV17D yellow fever vaccine. CDR3 DNA: TGTGCCTGGAGTCCCCTTGACAGGGGGCTTGGCGGGGAGCTGTTTTTT. It is translated as CAWSPLDRGLGGELFF. Filled out from reference TRBV30 and TRBJ2-2, the complete variable domain reads SQTIHQWPATLVQPVGSPLSLECTVEGTSNPNLYWYRQAAGRGLQLLFYSVGIGQISSEVPQNLSASRPQDRQFILSSKKLLLSDSGFYLCAWSPLDRGLGGELFFGEGSRLTVL.